This entry is about one TCR beta chain. Its antigen is as yet unknown. Generated by immunoSEQ multiplex PCR, the TCRdb table keeps only in-frame clones and is missing some. The sample carries about 680,000 clones, 70% to 90% recorded once. The treatment here: around 19 received Ad26.COV2.S at low or high dose, single or two shots; about five received placebo; per-sample allocation not given. The samples date from day 63 after the first vaccine or placebo injection. The entry originates in a study of Ad26.COV2.S vaccination and SARS-CoV-2 variants. Across the whole study: The donor participated in the COV1001 trial, in its Ad26.COV2.S arm.

Germline V gene sequence: CDR1 MNHEY, CDR2 SMNVEV (reference sequence). Trimming pared 5 bases from V and 1 base from J, leaving 11 bases between. CDR3 size: 14 residues. Study-level results: The TCR-based breadth and depth measures might underestimate overall T cell responses.

This receptor was identified in a person between 18 and 60 years old who received the Ad26.COV2.S COVID-19 vaccine or a placebo. The sequenced sample was peripheral blood, obtained in a trial of Ad26.COV2.S vaccine versus placebo. The V gene is TRBV27, the J gene TRBJ1-1, with D unclear. This chain's CDR3 is CASSTWTGNTEAFF. Here the CDR3 DNA reads TGTGCCAGCAGTACCTGGACGGGGAACACTGAAGCTTTCTTT.